This entry is about one TCR beta chain. The primer mix had 60 Vbeta and 13 Jbeta primers. Assay: immunoSEQ multiplex PCR; the TCRdb copy retains only in-frame clones and omits some. Of about 110,000 clones listed, approximately 60% are singletons. This record belongs to a study of cytomegalovirus exposure and HLA in healthy donors. This CDR3 comprises 12 residues. V was trimmed by 5 bases and J by 5 bases, leaving 10 bases between them. From germline, CDR1 is PRHDT and CDR2 FYEKMQ (reference sequence). The TCR was taken from a woman aged 25 to 39 in good health and CMV-seronegative. The sequencing sample was made of PBMCs. The chain employs TRBV13 and TRBJ2-7, with a weak D call TRBD1 (6 bases). Here the CDR3 DNA reads TGTGCCAGCAGCGTCAACAGGGACGAGCAGTACTTC. Amino acid sequence: CASSVNRDEQYF.